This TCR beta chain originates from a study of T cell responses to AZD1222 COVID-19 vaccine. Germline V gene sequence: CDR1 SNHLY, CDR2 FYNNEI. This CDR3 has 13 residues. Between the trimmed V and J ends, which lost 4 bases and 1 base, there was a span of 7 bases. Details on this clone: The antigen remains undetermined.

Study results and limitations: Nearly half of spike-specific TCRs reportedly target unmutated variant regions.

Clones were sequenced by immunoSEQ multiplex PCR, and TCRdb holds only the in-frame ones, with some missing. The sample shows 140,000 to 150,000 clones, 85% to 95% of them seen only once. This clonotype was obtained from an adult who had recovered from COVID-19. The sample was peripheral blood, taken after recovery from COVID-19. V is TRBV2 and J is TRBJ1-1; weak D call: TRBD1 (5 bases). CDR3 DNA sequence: TGTGCCAGCAGTGCAGGGACGAACACTGAAGCTTTCTTT. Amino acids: CASSAGTNTEAFF. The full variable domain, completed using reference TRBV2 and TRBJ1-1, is EPEVTQTPSHQVTQMGQEVILRCVPISNHLYFYWYRQILGQKVEFLVSFYNNEISEKSEIFDDQFSVERPDGSNFTLKIRSTKLEDSAMYFCASSAGTNTEAFFGQGTRLTVV.